These T cell receptor beta chains were read from a single sample in a study of blood T cell repertoires in COVID-19. TCRdb keeps only in-frame clones here, not all; method: immunoSEQ multiplex PCR. The data show tens of thousands of clones, roughly 80% seen once. Sequencing was done on a sample of PBMCs or T cells enriched from blood (not recorded which). The receptors were gathered from a woman aged 50 to 65 with acute COVID-19. CDR3s include the opening cysteine and the closing phenylalanine or tryptophan. The D gene is left open where the match is weak. Some rows mark clone size as missing; the rest say once, few, many or name a class of expanded clone.

j_call | cdr3_length | d_call | clone_size | v_call | cdr3_nt | cdr3_aa
TRBJ2-6 | 16 | TRBD1 | . | TRBV2 | TGTGCCAGCAGTGCCACAGGGGTCTCTGGGGCCAACGTCCTGACTTTC | CASSATGVSGANVLTF
TRBJ1-2 | 14 | . | . | TRBV6-5 | TGTGCCAGCAGTCCGGGTGTAGCTAACTATGGCTACACCTTC | CASSPGVANYGYTF
TRBJ1-2 | 13 | . | . | TRBV25-1 | TGTGCCAGCAGTCCGACAGCTAACTATGGCTACACCTTC | CASSPTANYGYTF
TRBJ2-1 | 16 | TRBD2 | . | TRBV7-3 | TGTGCCAGCAGCTTAAGGTCGGCTAGCGGGTACAATGAGCAGTTCTTC | CASSLRSASGYNEQFF
TRBJ2-1 | 17 | TRBD1 | once | TRBV19 | TGTGCCAGTAGTAGAACACAGGGGGTCGTCCCCTACAATGAGCAGTTCTTC | CASSRTQGVVPYNEQFF
TRBJ1-3 | 16 | . | . | TRBV5-1 | TGCGCCAGCAGCTTGGATATCCCCTTCTCTGGAAACACCATATATTTT | CASSLDIPFSGNTIYF
TRBJ2-7 | 14 | TRBD1 | . | TRBV10-2 | TGCGCCAGTAAGGGACAGGGGGCCTTCGACGAGCAGTACTTC | CASKGQGAFDEQYF
TRBJ1-5 | 12 | . | . | TRBV2 | TGTGCCAGCAGCACAGGCAATCAGCCCCAGCATTTT | CASSTGNQPQHF
TRBJ2-1 | 15 | TRBD2 | . | TRBV6-5 | TGTGCCAGCAGTTGGACTAGCGGGGGTTACAATGAGCAGTTCTTC | CASSWTSGGYNEQFF
TRBJ1-1 | 14 | . | . | TRBV6-1 | TGTGCCAGCAGTGATCGAGGTTTGAACACTGAAGCTTTCTTT | CASSDRGLNTEAFF
TRBJ2-1 | 16 | . | once | TRBV6-5 | TGTGCCAGCAGTTACTCTCCCCCCGGCGGATACAATGAGCAGTTCTTC | CASSYSPPGGYNEQFF
TRBJ1-5 | 12 | . | once | TRBV12-3/TRBV12-4 | TGTGCCAGCAGTTCGACGGGTCAGCCCCAGCATTTT | CASSSTGQPQHF
TRBJ1-2 | 13 | TRBD1 | many | TRBV6-5 | TGTGCCAGCAGTTACGGCAGGGGGTATGGCTACACCTTC | CASSYGRGYGYTF
TRBJ1-2 | 13 | TRBD1 | . | TRBV10-3 | TGTGCCATCCGGGACAGTGGGAACTATGGCTACACCTTC | CAIRDSGNYGYTF
TRBJ1-1 | 15 | . | . | TRBV3-1/TRBV3-2 | TGTGCCAGCAGCCAAGCTCCGGAGGTACGCGCTGAAGCTTTCTTT | CASSQAPEVRAEAFF
TRBJ2-5 | 11 | . | few | TRBV28 | TGTGCCAGCAGTTCCACGGGGACCCAGTACTTC | CASSSTGTQYF
TRBJ2-3 | 14 | TRBD1 | . | TRBV24-1 | TGTGCCACTAAACAGGGGATGGATAGAGATACGCAGTATTTT | CATKQGMDRDTQYF
TRBJ2-7 | 13 | . | . | TRBV9 | TGTGCCAGCAGCGTAGGGCGTCGGGGCGAGCAGTACTTC | CASSVGRRGEQYF
TRBJ1-1 | 14 | TRBD1 | . | TRBV6-5 | TGTGCCAGCACTATGACAGGGTTGAACACTGAAGCTTTCTTT | CASTMTGLNTEAFF
TRBJ2-4 | 13 | . | . | TRBV3-1/TRBV3-2 | TGTGCCAGCAGCCAAGTCCTAGGAAACATTCAGTACTTC | CASSQVLGNIQYF
TRBJ1-2 | 15 | . | few | TRBV28 | TGTGCCAGCAATTCCCCCTTGGGGGCTGACTATGGCTACACCTTC | CASNSPLGADYGYTF
TRBJ2-7 | 15 | . | . | TRBV9 | TGTGCCAGCACCCCCTCGGGGACATCTTTCTACGAGCAGTACTTC | CASTPSGTSFYEQYF
TRBJ2-3 | 17 | TRBD2 | . | TRBV30 | TGTGCCTGGAGTTCGCCCTTTAGCGGGCCGAGCACAGATACGCAGTATTTT | CAWSSPFSGPSTDTQYF
TRBJ1-1 | 14 | . | . | TRBV2 | TGTGCCAGCAGCGAGCGCCAGGGGTCCACTGAAGCTTTCTTT | CASSERQGSTEAFF
TRBJ2-3 | 17 | TRBD2 | . | TRBV5-1 | TGCGCCAGCAGCCCGGGACTAGCGGGGGATAGCACAGATACGCAGTATTTT | CASSPGLAGDSTDTQYF
TRBJ1-3 | 15 | TRBD1 | few | TRBV3-1/TRBV3-2 | TGTGCCAGCAGCCAAGGGACAGGGAGGGGAAACACCATATATTTT | CASSQGTGRGNTIYF
TRBJ2-3 | 14 | TRBD2 | . | TRBV12-5 | TGTGCTAGCGAACCGGGACTAGCCGCAGATACGCAGTATTTT | CASEPGLAADTQYF
TRBJ1-1 | 15 | . | . | TRBV7-9 | TGTGCCAGCAGCTTAGCTTTGGGAGGCAGTACTGAAGCTTTCTTT | CASSLALGGSTEAFF
TRBJ1-6 | 14 | TRBD1 | . | TRBV10-2 | TGCGCCAGCAGCGGGACAGGGGGTAATTCACCCCTCCACTTT | CASSGTGGNSPLHF
TRBJ1-1 | 13 | TRBD1 | . | TRBV10-3 | TGTGCCATCAGCACAGGGGGCCAGGTTGAAGCTTTCTTT | CAISTGGQVEAFF
TRBJ1-2 | 15 | TRBD1 | . | TRBV3-1/TRBV3-2 | TGTGCCAGCAGCCAAGAAACAGGGGTTGGCTATGGCTACACCTTC | CASSQETGVGYGYTF
TRBJ2-7 | 14 | TRBD2 | . | TRBV28 | TGTGCCAGCAGCCTAAAAATGACAGCGGGAGAAGGGTACTTC | CASSLKMTAGEGYF
TRBJ1-5 | 13 | TRBD1 | . | TRBV19 | TGTGCCAGTAGTATCAGATCGGACAGGCTCCAGCATTTT | CASSIRSDRLQHF
TRBJ1-1 | 14 | TRBD1 | . | TRBV30 | TGTGCCTGGACGGGACAGCTCATGAACACTGAAGCTTTCTTT | CAWTGQLMNTEAFF
TRBJ2-2 | 17 | TRBD1 | . | TRBV19 | TGTGCCAGTAGTATAGTTAAAGGGACAGGGGTTGCCGGGGAGCTGTTTTTT | CASSIVKGTGVAGELFF
TRBJ2-2 | 15 | TRBD1 | few | TRBV2 | TGTGCCAGCAGTGGACAGGGGGCTAGGACCGGGGAGCTGTTTTTT | CASSGQGARTGELFF
TRBJ2-3 | 16 | . | . | TRBV21-1 | TGTGCCAGCAGCAAAGTGGGCAGGGGAGGGACAGATACGCAGTATTTT | CASSKVGRGGTDTQYF
TRBJ1-5 | 14 | . | . | TRBV27 | TGTGCCAGCAGTAGGATAGCTGCGGGTCAGCCCCAGCATTTT | CASSRIAAGQPQHF
TRBJ1-1 | 17 | . | . | TRBV13 | TGTGCCAGCAGCTTTCCCCGGGGGCGGGAGATGAACACTGAAGCTTTCTTT | CASSFPRGREMNTEAFF
TRBJ2-2 | 16 | . | . | TRBV12-5 | TGTGCTAGTGGTCTCAGGGGCACCGGGGACACCGGGGAGCTGTTTTTT | CASGLRGTGDTGELFF
TRBJ2-1 | 15 | TRBD2 | . | TRBV19 | TGTGCCAGTAGTTCTCGACTAGCGGGGTTCAATGAGCAGTTCTTC | CASSSRLAGFNEQFF
TRBJ1-4 | 16 | TRBD1 | once | TRBV7-9 | TGTGCCAGCAGCGCCCGGACAGGGGTTTTTAATGAAAAACTGTTTTTT | CASSARTGVFNEKLFF
TRBJ2-7 | 11 | TRBD1 | . | TRBV2 | TGTGCCAGCAGGACAGGGATCGAGCAGTACTTC | CASRTGIEQYF
TRBJ2-6 | 16 | . | . | TRBV30 | TGTGCCTGGAGGAAAGGGGTAACAACTGGGGCCAACGTCCTGACTTTC | CAWRKGVTTGANVLTF
TRBJ1-1 | 16 | TRBD1 | . | TRBV27 | TGTGCCAGCAGTTCGCCTTTCAGGGGGCCGGGGACTGAAGCTTTCTTT | CASSSPFRGPGTEAFF
TRBJ2-3 | 12 | . | once | TRBV13 | TGTGCCAGCAGCTTAGGCAGAGATACGCAGTATTTT | CASSLGRDTQYF
TRBJ2-7 | 14 | . | . | TRBV3-1/TRBV3-2 | TGTGCCAGCAGCCCTCGTCGGGGCTCCTACGAGCAGTACTTC | CASSPRRGSYEQYF
TRBJ1-1 | 17 | . | . | TRBV14 | TGTGCCAGCAGCCATCGGAGAGCCGGGACAATGAACACTGAAGCTTTCTTT | CASSHRRAGTMNTEAFF
TRBJ1-2 | 14 | . | once | TRBV11-3 | TGTGCCAGCGCCCCGTACAGCTCTAACTATGGCTACACCTTC | CASAPYSSNYGYTF
TRBJ1-2 | 17 | TRBD1 | . | TRBV4-2 | TGTGCCAGCAGCCAAGGGACAGGGGGCCCGGCGAACTATGGCTACACCTTC | CASSQGTGGPANYGYTF
TRBJ1-1 | 15 | TRBD1 | few | TRBV3-1/TRBV3-2 | TGTGCCAGCAGCCAACCCGGGACAGGGGACACTGAAGCTTTCTTT | CASSQPGTGDTEAFF
TRBJ2-2 | 13 | . | . | TRBV5-1 | TGCGCCAGCAGCTCTCAGGGGACCGGGGAGCTGTTTTTT | CASSSQGTGELFF
TRBJ1-4 | 14 | TRBD1 | . | TRBV2 | TGTGCCAGCGTACAGGGGAGCACTAATGAAAAACTGTTTTTT | CASVQGSTNEKLFF
TRBJ2-7 | 15 | TRBD1 | once | TRBV27 | TGTGCCAGCAGTTGGACAGGTCCCCTCTCCTACGAGCAGTACTTC | CASSWTGPLSYEQYF
TRBJ1-3 | 15 | . | . | TRBV9 | TGTGCCAGCAGCCCTCGGACAGTCTCTGGAAACACCATATATTTT | CASSPRTVSGNTIYF
TRBJ1-2 | 13 | . | once | TRBV5-1 | TGCGCCAGCAGCTTGCAGGCAGGGTCGGGCTACACCTTC | CASSLQAGSGYTF